These 4 T cell receptor beta chains originate from one sample sequenced in a study of metastatic and nonmetastatic thyroid tumors. TCRdb re-processed the PCR reads through MiXCR. In the table there are around 16,000 clones, roughly 12% of which are singletons. Patients underwent thyroid surgery, and none had received any treatment before it. The sequenced material came from blood. These receptors all stem from a female donor with papillary thyroid cancer or a benign thyroid nodule (not recorded which). Some clones in this sample may be carry-over from other donors' samples.

This clone has a count of ten or more. Other DNA sequences from this sample encode an identical CDR3 as well. The chain uses TRBV20-1 and TRBJ1-2; D gene uncertain. Trimming removed 3 bases from V and 4 bases from J, with 15 bases in between. CDR1 is DFQATT, CDR2 SNEGSKA, per germline (reference sequence). CDR3 length equals 14 residues. CDR3 sequence reads: CSARESENPYGYTF. The CDR3 DNA follows: TGCAGTGCTAGGGAGTCCGAAAACCCCTATGGCTACACCTTC.

With regard to this clone: Since a much larger clone is just one base distant, this may be a read error. This CDR3 reads CAISESRGGPGEQYF. The CDR3 DNA is TGTGCCATCAGTGAGTCTAGAGGGGGGCCCGGCGAGCAGTACTTC. This rearrangement joins TRBV10-3 to TRBJ2-7; D could derive from TRBD1 or TRBD2 (6 bases each). The CDR3 contains 15 residues. Germline assignment: CDR1 ENHRY and CDR2 SYGVKD. Trimming removed 0 bases from V and 6 bases from J, with 15 bases in between.

About this clone: Germline and junction disagree at one end, which may indicate a read error. The V call is TRBV10-2, the J call TRBJ2-7, with a weak D call TRBD2 (5 bases). CDR1 and CDR2 (germline): WSHSY, SAAADI. The CDR3 totals 13 residues. The CDR3 loop is CASTVDFSDEQYF. CDR3 sequence (DNA): TGCGCCAGCACGGTGGACTTCTCCGACGAGCAGTACTTC.

This clone was counted ten times or more. The genes are TRBV11-3 and TRBJ2-1; 7 nucleotides align to TRBD1. The CDR3 loop spans 15 amino acids. Germline trimming cut 1 base from V and 9 bases from J; bases unmatched to any gene: 9. Germline CDR1 is SGHNT and CDR2 is YENEEA. The CDR3 sequence is CASSLGQGRGIEQFF. CDR3 in DNA: TGTGCCAGCAGCTTAGGACAGGGAAGGGGGATTGAGCAGTTCTTC.